Below, 17 T cell receptor beta chains from the same sample are listed, as sequenced in a study of T cell repertoires in cytomegalovirus infection. TCRdb analysed the reads with MiXCR anew, one entry per CDR3 protein. This table holds roughly 230,000 distinct CDR3 sequences, over 9% found once. What was sequenced was PBMCs. These receptors all come from a human donor in good health (CMV status not recorded). Some clones in this sample may be carry-over from other donors' samples.

This clonotype has just a few counts. The V gene is TRBV6-5, the J gene TRBJ1-1, with D unclear. Trimming stripped 0 bases from V and 4 bases from J, with 12 bases between. Germline assignment: CDR1 MNHEY and CDR2 SVGAGI. The CDR3 loop spans 15 amino acids. The CDR3 sequence: CASSYSTVRSTEAFF. DNA of the CDR3: TGTGCCAGCAGTTACTCGACCGTTCGGAGCACTGAAGCTTTCTTT.

This clonotype was seen ten or more times. The V gene is TRBV7-2, the J gene TRBJ2-3; D is unclear. The V and J ends lost 5 bases and 1 base respectively, with 19 bases between them. Germline CDR1 is SGHTA and CDR2 is FQGNSA. The CDR3 contains 17 residues. CDR3 nucleotides: TGTGCCAGCAGCCCCAGTGGTCGGAGCCTGGGCACAGATACGCAGTATTTT. Translated: CASSPSGRSLGTDTQYF.

The genes are TRBV12-3 or TRBV12-4 and TRBJ2-7; D ambiguous. The CDR3 contains 13 residues. Trimming removed 3 bases from V and 7 bases from J, with 13 bases in between. The CDR3 loop reads CASSLGLLGEQYF. The CDR3 DNA follows: TGTGCCAGCAGTTTGGGTCTTTTGGGGGAGCAGTACTTC.

This clonotype was seen a handful of times. The chain has TRBV20-1 and TRBJ1-2; D gene uncertain. The V and J ends lost 5 bases and 6 bases respectively, with 13 bases between them. CDR1 DFQATT and CDR2 SNEGSKA come from the germline V gene (reference sequence). The CDR3 consists of 12 residues. The CDR3 bases are TGCAGTGCTCCCACCGGGAGTCATGGCTACACCTTC. Residues: CSAPTGSHGYTF.

This clonotype was recorded a few times. This chain uses TRBV5-1 with TRBJ1-6; no clear D gene. Looked up from germline, CDR1 is SGHRS and CDR2 is YFSETQ. The CDR3 covers 12 residues. Trimming cost V 5 bases and J 6 bases, with 6 bases left between them. DNA for the CDR3: TGCGCCAGCAGGACCGTTAATTCACCCCTCCACTTT. Protein product: CASRTVNSPLHF.

This sequence joins TRBV30 and TRBJ2-7; D ambiguous. This CDR3 spans 12 amino acids. The germline V gene encodes CDR1 GTSNPN and CDR2 SVGIG (reference sequence). The V end was cut by 0 bases, the J end by 3 bases, with 6 bases between. CDR3 amino acids: CAWSVRDYEQYF. The CDR3 DNA follows: TGTGCCTGGAGTGTAAGGGACTACGAGCAGTACTTC.

This clonotype appeared many times. This chain joins TRBV12-3 or TRBV12-4 and TRBJ1-5; no clear D gene. V dropped 4 bases and J dropped 2 bases, with 15 bases sitting between them. The CDR3 contains 16 residues. CDR3 in amino acids: CASSSTPTTRNQPQHF. CDR3 coding DNA: TGTGCCAGCAGTTCTACCCCCACCACCCGCAATCAGCCCCAGCATTTT.

This clonotype was counted a few times. The J gene is TRBJ2-1, the V gene TRBV28; D may be TRBD2 (6 bases). The germline gives CDR1 MDHEN, CDR2 SYDVKM. The CDR3 covers 14 residues. V lost 1 base to trimming and J lost 5 bases, with 9 bases between them. This chain's CDR3 is CASSLSGLHNEQFF. CDR3 sequence (DNA): TGTGCCAGCAGTTTATCGGGACTTCACAATGAGCAGTTCTTC. Based on the CDR3 plus reference TRBV28 and TRBJ2-1, the full variable domain is DVKVTQSSRYLVKRTGEKVFLECVQDMDHENMFWYRQDPGLGLRLIYFSYDVKMKEKGDIPEGYSVSREKKERFSLILESASTNQTSMYLCASSLSGLHNEQFFGPGTRLTVL.

There are many counts of this clonotype. J is TRBJ2-7 and V is TRBV11-3; possible D gene TRBD1, 6 bases. This CDR3 has 15 residues. From germline, CDR1 is SGHNT and CDR2 YENEEA. The germline V and J ends were trimmed by 5 bases and 6 bases, with 20 bases remaining between them. CDR3 DNA: TGTGCCAGCAGCGTCATCCGGGACACCCTCGCCGAGCAGTACTTC. Its translation is CASSVIRDTLAEQYF.

Only a few counts were recorded for this clonotype. The chain employs TRBV30 and TRBJ2-5, with D possibly being TRBD1 or TRBD2 (5 bases each). With 3 bases removed from V and 3 bases from J, the gap between germline ends came to 14 bases. From germline, CDR1 is GTSNPN and CDR2 SVGIG (reference sequence). This CDR3 region has 14 residues. The CDR3 reads CAWSRGRGEETQYF. CDR3 in DNA: TGTGCCTGGAGCCGGGGACGGGGAGAAGAGACCCAGTACTTC.

In nucleotides, the CDR3 is TGTGCCAGTAGCAAGCGACGGGGCTATGAAACTGAAGCTTTCTTT. Its protein product is CASSKRRGYETEAFF. The chain recombines TRBV19 with TRBJ1-1; D may be TRBD1 (5 bases). Germline V gene lookup returns CDR1 LNHDA and CDR2 SQIVND (reference sequence). The CDR3 totals 15 residues. Trimming cost V 6 bases and J 5 bases, with 19 bases left between them.

This clonotype was recorded at least ten times. The rearrangement uses TRBV7-2 and TRBJ2-1, with TRBD2 as a possible D gene (6 bases). Per germline, CDR1 SGHTA and CDR2 FQGNSA. Trimming removed 5 bases from V and 8 bases from J, with 13 bases in between. This CDR3 comprises 13 residues. As DNA, the CDR3 is TGTGCCAGCAGCAGGACTGGAGGGCATGAGCAGTTCTTC. Its protein is CASSRTGGHEQFF. Combining the CDR3 with reference TRBV7-2 and TRBJ2-1 gives the whole variable domain GAGVSQSPSNKVTEKGKDVELRCDPISGHTALYWYRQSLGQGLEFLIYFQGNSAPDKSGLPSDRFSAERTGGSVSTLTIQRTQQEDSAVYLCASSRTGGHEQFFGPGTRLTVL.

This clonotype was seen ten or more times. The rearrangement joins TRBV6-2 or TRBV6-3 to TRBJ1-1, with D maybe TRBD1 (5 bases). CDR3 length equals 14 residues. The V end was cut by 0 bases, the J end by 1 base, with 6 bases between. Germline-derived CDR1 and CDR2 are MNHEY and SVGEGT. The CDR3 DNA reads TGTGCCAGCAGTTACTCAGGGGAGAACACTGAAGCTTTCTTT. Encoded protein: CASSYSGENTEAFF.

V and J are TRBV6-2 or TRBV6-3 and TRBJ1-2; D is unresolved. Germline loops: CDR1 MNHEY, CDR2 SVGEGT. V was trimmed by 5 bases and J by 2 bases, leaving 9 bases between them. The CDR3 spans 13 residues. The CDR3 loop reads CASSPAVNYGYTF. CDR3 nucleotide sequence: TGTGCCAGCAGTCCCGCCGTGAACTATGGCTACACCTTC.

This clonotype was counted a few times. The chain is built from TRBV7-9 and TRBJ2-7; D might be TRBD2 (5 bases). The CDR3 runs 13 residues. The V gene's germline CDR1 is SEHNR and CDR2 FQNEAQ (reference sequence). The ends were cut back, 7 bases at V and 4 bases at J, with 14 bases in the middle. The CDR3 DNA reads TGTGCCAGCACCCCCCGGGATCTTTACGAGCAGTACTTC. Residues: CASTPRDLYEQYF.

This clonotype showed up many times. The V gene is TRBV7-9, the J gene TRBJ1-2, with 9 bases aligning to TRBD1. CDR1 SEHNR and CDR2 FQNEAQ come from the germline V gene (reference sequence). J gave up 5 bases and V 0 bases, and 7 bases lay outside the gene matches. The CDR3 has 16 residues. CDR3 DNA sequence: TGTGCCAGCAGCTTAGCGGAAGGACAGGGGCGTTATGGCTACACCTTC. Translating it yields CASSLAEGQGRYGYTF.

This clonotype showed up many times. The V gene is TRBV7-8, the J gene TRBJ1-2; maybe TRBD1 (5 bases). V was shortened by 0 bases and J by 8 bases, with 13 bases between the two germline ends. The germline CDR1 and CDR2 sequences are SGHVS and FQNEAQ. This CDR3 spans 14 amino acids. CDR3 amino acids: CASSLAEGLRGYTF. The CDR3 DNA follows: TGTGCCAGCAGCTTAGCCGAGGGGCTCCGGGGCTACACCTTC.